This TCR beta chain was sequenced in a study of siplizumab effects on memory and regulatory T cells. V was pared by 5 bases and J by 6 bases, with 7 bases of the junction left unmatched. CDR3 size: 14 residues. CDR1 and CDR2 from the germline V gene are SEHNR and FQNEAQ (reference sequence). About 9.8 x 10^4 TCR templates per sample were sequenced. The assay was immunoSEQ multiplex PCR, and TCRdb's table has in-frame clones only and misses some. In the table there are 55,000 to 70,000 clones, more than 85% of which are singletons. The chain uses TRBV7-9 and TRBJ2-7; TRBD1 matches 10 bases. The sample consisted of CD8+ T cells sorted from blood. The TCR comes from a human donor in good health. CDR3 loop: CASSRTTGGAEQYF. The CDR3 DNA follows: TGTGCCAGCAGCCGGACGACAGGGGGCGCCGAGCAGTACTTC.